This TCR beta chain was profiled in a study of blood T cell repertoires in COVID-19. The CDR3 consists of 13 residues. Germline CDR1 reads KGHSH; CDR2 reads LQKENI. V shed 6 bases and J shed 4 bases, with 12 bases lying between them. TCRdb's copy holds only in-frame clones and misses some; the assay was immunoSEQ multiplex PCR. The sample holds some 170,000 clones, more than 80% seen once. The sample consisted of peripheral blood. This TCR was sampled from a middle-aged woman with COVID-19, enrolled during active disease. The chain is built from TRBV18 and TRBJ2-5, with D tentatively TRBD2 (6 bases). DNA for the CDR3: TGTGCCAGCTCCCAAGGGACTGGAGAGACCCAGTACTTC. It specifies CASSQGTGETQYF.